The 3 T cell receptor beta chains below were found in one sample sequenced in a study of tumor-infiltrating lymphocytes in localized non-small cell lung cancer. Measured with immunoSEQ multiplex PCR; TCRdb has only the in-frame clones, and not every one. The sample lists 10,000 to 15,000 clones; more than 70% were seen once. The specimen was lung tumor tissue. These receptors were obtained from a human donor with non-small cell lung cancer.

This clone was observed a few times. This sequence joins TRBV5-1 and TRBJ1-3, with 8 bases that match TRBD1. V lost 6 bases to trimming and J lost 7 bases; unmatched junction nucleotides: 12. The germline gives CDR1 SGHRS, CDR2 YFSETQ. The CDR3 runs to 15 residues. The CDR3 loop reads CASTSGTGLKNTIYF. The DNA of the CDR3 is TGCGCCAGCACCTCCGGGACAGGCTTGAAGAACACCATATATTTT.

The CDR3 DNA is TGTGCCAGCTCACCGCCCTCCGGGACTAACTATGGCTACACCTTC. It encodes CASSPPSGTNYGYTF. This chain links TRBV18 with TRBJ1-2; no definite D call. CDR1 and CDR2 from the germline V gene are KGHSH and LQKENI. The CDR3 has 15 residues. Trimming removed 3 bases at V and 0 bases at J, with 11 bases between.

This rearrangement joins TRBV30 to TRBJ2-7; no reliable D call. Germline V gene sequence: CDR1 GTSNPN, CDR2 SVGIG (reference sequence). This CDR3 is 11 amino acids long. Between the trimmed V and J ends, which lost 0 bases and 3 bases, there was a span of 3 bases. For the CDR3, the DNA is TGTGCCTGGAGTGTCAGCTACGAGCAGTACTTC. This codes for CAWSVSYEQYF.